What follows are 19 T cell receptor beta chains derived from one specimen sequenced in a study of metastatic and nonmetastatic thyroid tumors. Via MiXCR, TCRdb re-called the PCR reads. The repertoire includes tens of thousands of clones, around 30% of them detected once, and around 9.9% sits in the top ten. The entire patient cohort was treatment-naive prior to thyroid surgery. The sample comprised blood. The receptors here all came from a male donor with papillary thyroid cancer or a benign thyroid nodule (not recorded which). Some clones in this sample may be carry-over from other donors' samples.

This clone was detected only a few times. The chain employs TRBV30 and TRBJ1-6; tentative D call: TRBD1 (6 bases). CDR1 is GTSNPN and CDR2 is SVGIG in the germline V gene (reference sequence). V was clipped by 2 bases and J by 6 bases, with 11 bases between them. The CDR3 is made up of 14 amino acids. The CDR3 DNA reads as TGTGCCTGGAGTCTGGGCAGGGGTAATTCACCCCTCCACTTT. This sequence encodes CAWSLGRGNSPLHF.

Ten or more counts support this clone. Likely a read error: the CDR3 ends without its conserved phenylalanine or tryptophan. V is TRBV28 and J is TRBJ1-2; D call uncertain. There are 15 residues in the CDR3. The germline V gene has CDR1 MDHEN and CDR2 SYDVKM. Trimming took 5 bases from V and 2 from J, leaving 15 bases between them. The chain's CDR3 is CASSSYGKGNYGYTS. The CDR3 DNA reads TGTGCCAGCAGTAGCTACGGGAAAGGCAACTATGGCTACACCTCC.

There are many counts of this clone. The chain carries TRBV20-1 and TRBJ2-2; TRBD1 aligns across 8 bases. In germline, CDR1 is DFQATT, CDR2 SNEGSKA (reference sequence). The CDR3 is 14 amino acids. With V trimmed by 5 bases and J by 5 bases, 7 bases remained unmatched. CDR3 residues: CSAPDRGKTGELFF. CDR3 sequence (DNA): TGCAGTGCTCCAGACAGGGGCAAGACCGGGGAGCTGTTTTTT.

This clone occurred many times. The V call is TRBV9, the J call TRBJ2-5; 9 positions match TRBD2. V was clipped by 4 bases and J by 5 bases; unmatched bases: 12. Germline V lookup: CDR1 SGDLS, CDR2 YYNGEE. The CDR3 runs to 16 residues. The CDR3 DNA sequence: TGTGCCAGCAGCCCTAGTGGCGGGAGGGCCCGGGAGACCCAGTACTTC. Protein product: CASSPSGGRARETQYF.

The chain couples TRBV28 to TRBJ2-4, with D possibly matching TRBD2 (6 bases). Near its end, the DNA agrees better with TRBJ2-1, so the J call may be wrong. This CDR3 has 19 residues. In germline, CDR1 is MDHEN, CDR2 SYDVKM. CDR3 sequence: CASSLHGAVVLTRQFEQFF. For the CDR3, the DNA is TGTGCCAGCAGTCTGCACGGGGCAGTCGTCTTGACTAGGCAGTTCGAGCAGTTCTTC.

This clone is judged medium-sized. The gene calls are TRBV6-1 and TRBJ2-5, with 8 bases aligning to TRBD1. Trimming at V came to 2 bases and at J to 2 bases, leaving 7 bases not matched to a gene. The CDR3 is 16 amino acids. CDR1 and CDR2 from the germline V gene are MNHNS and SASEGT. The CDR3 sequence is CASSEKTGAGQETQYF. The CDR3 DNA sequence: TGTGCCAGCAGTGAAAAGACAGGGGCGGGACAAGAGACCCAGTACTTC.

This clone appeared many times. The V gene is TRBV19, the J gene TRBJ2-2; the D is unclear. With 7 bases removed from V and 0 bases from J, the gap between germline ends came to 9 bases. This CDR3 spans 14 amino acids. Germline lookup yields CDR1 LNHDA and CDR2 SQIVND (reference sequence). The CDR3, as DNA: TGTGCCAGTAATGAATGGCCGAACACCGGGGAGCTGTTTTTT. The encoded protein is CASNEWPNTGELFF.

This clone qualifies as medium-sized. The chain joins TRBV20-1 to TRBJ1-2; D uncertain. The germline V gene has CDR1 DFQATT and CDR2 SNEGSKA (reference sequence). This CDR3 has 13 residues. The V and J ends lost 0 bases and 4 bases respectively, with 9 bases between them. CDR3 in DNA: TGCAGTGCTAGAGACGAGACAAGCTATGGCTACACCTTC. Protein sequence: CSARDETSYGYTF.

The chain combines TRBV5-1 with TRBJ2-7; TRBD1 might be the D (6 bases). Germline CDR1 reads SGHRS; CDR2 reads YFSETQ. The V and J ends lost 4 bases and 2 bases respectively, with 10 bases between them. This CDR3 has 13 residues. The CDR3 bases are TGCGCCAGCAGCATCGACAGGACCTACGAGCAGTACTTC. Translation: CASSIDRTYEQYF.

This clone was seen only a few times. V is TRBV6-2 or TRBV6-3 and J is TRBJ2-7; D might be TRBD1 (5 bases). V lost 5 bases and J lost 0, with 11 bases in between. The CDR3 is made up of 14 amino acids. CDR1 is MNHEY and CDR2 is SVGEGT in the germline V gene. This CDR3 is CASSKQVNSYEQYF. The CDR3 DNA sequence: TGTGCCAGCAGTAAACAGGTCAACTCCTACGAGCAGTACTTC.

This rearrangement joins TRBV7-3 to TRBJ2-1; 8 bases align to TRBD2. The germline gives CDR1 SGHTA, CDR2 FQGTGA. The CDR3 spans 13 residues. The V gene end was trimmed by 5 bases and the J gene end by 7 bases; junction bases not matched to a gene: 4. The CDR3 nucleotides are TGTGCCAGCAGCCCCGGGGGGGTTAATGAGCAGTTCTTC. Translation gives CASSPGGVNEQFF.

The chain employs TRBV11-3 and TRBJ2-7; 7 bases are a match to TRBD2. Unmatched junction bases numbered 13, after V lost 5 bases and J lost 3 bases. The germline V gene encodes CDR1 SGHNT and CDR2 YENEEA. This CDR3 has 16 amino acids. In DNA form, the CDR3 reads TGTGCCAGCAGCCCGTCGACTAGCAATTTTGTCTACGAGCAGTACTTC. Translating it yields CASSPSTSNFVYEQYF.

This clone occurred a few times. Likely a read error: the CDR3 ends without its conserved phenylalanine or tryptophan. This chain joins TRBV19 and TRBJ2-3; 10 bases line up with TRBD2. V gave up 9 bases and J gave up 5 bases; unmatched junction bases: 2. The CDR3 has 12 residues. The V gene's germline CDR1 is LNHDA and CDR2 SQIVND (reference sequence). The CDR3 DNA follows: TGTGCCAGCCGACTAGCGGGAGATACGCAGTATTCT. This translates into CASRLAGDTQYS.

Comments on this clone: A clone one base away is much larger, so this may be a read error. This chain's CDR3 is CAGSLSFCNEQFF. Here the CDR3 DNA reads TGTGCCGGCAGCTTATCCTTTTGTAATGAGCAGTTCTTC. V and J are TRBV7-2 and TRBJ2-1; D gene unclear. The CDR3 has 13 amino acids. Germline-derived CDR1 and CDR2 are SGHTA and FQGNSA.

The rearrangement links TRBV7-8 to TRBJ1-2, with D possibly TRBD1 on 6 matching bases. Germline V gene sequence: CDR1 SGHVS, CDR2 FQNEAQ. V lost 5 bases to trimming and J lost 4 bases, with 23 bases between them. The CDR3 has 17 residues. The CDR3 reads CASSPGVRGPIAYGYTF. DNA for the CDR3: TGTGCCAGCAGCCCTGGGGTCAGGGGCCCGATTGCCTATGGCTACACCTTC.

This clone was seen only a few times. The chain joins TRBV2 to TRBJ2-7; D gene uncertain. Germline CDR1 and CDR2: SNHLY and FYNNEI. The CDR3 sequence is 14 residues long. The ends were cut back, 2 bases at V and 4 bases at J, with 12 bases in the middle. The CDR3: CASSESLRPYEQYF. CDR3 DNA sequence: TGTGCCAGCAGTGAAAGTCTACGGCCTTACGAGCAGTACTTC.

Many counts were recorded for this clone. The J gene is TRBJ2-1, the V gene TRBV10-2; D call uncertain. The CDR3 covers 14 residues. Germline V gene lookup returns CDR1 WSHSY and CDR2 SAAADI. V gave up 6 bases and J gave up 2 bases, with 11 bases separating them. The CDR3 reads CASRGYEAYNEQFF. The CDR3 nucleotides read TGCGCCAGCAGAGGCTATGAGGCCTACAATGAGCAGTTCTTC.

On this clone: A read error may produce the germline difference seen at one junction end. V gene TRBV19 combines with J gene TRBJ1-3, with TRBD1 identical over 10 bases. There are 14 residues in the CDR3. The V gene's germline CDR1 is LNHDA and CDR2 SQIVND (reference sequence). CDR3 loop: CACRQGAVGNTIYF. The CDR3 nucleotides are TGTGCCTGTAGACAGGGGGCTGTTGGAAACACCATATATTTT.

This clone was seen ten or more times. The chain employs TRBV20-1 and TRBJ1-4; D is unclear. Germline V gives CDR1 DFQATT, CDR2 SNEGSKA (reference sequence). Trimming took 5 bases from V and 0 from J, leaving 7 bases between them. The CDR3 runs to 13 residues. The CDR3 bases are TGCAGTGCTCAGACTGCAACTAATGAAAAACTGTTTTTT. Translated, it gives CSAQTATNEKLFF.